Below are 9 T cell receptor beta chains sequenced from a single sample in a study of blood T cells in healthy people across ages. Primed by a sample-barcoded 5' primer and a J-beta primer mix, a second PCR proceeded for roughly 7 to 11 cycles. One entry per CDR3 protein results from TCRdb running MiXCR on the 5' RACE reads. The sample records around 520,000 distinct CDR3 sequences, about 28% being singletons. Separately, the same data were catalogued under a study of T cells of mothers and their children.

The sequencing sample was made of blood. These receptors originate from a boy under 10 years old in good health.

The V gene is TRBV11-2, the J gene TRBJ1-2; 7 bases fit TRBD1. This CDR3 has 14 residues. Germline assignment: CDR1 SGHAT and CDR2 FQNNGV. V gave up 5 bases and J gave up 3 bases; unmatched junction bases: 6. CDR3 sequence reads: CASSTLDRDYGYTF. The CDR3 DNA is TGTGCCAGCAGCACCCTAGACAGGGACTATGGCTACACCTTC. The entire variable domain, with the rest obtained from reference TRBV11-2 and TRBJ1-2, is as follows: EAGVAQSPRYKIIEKRQSVAFWCNPISGHATLYWYQQILGQGPKLLIQFQNNGVVDDSQLPKDRFSAERLKGVDSTLKIQPAKLEDSAVYLCASSTLDRDYGYTFGSGTRLTVV.

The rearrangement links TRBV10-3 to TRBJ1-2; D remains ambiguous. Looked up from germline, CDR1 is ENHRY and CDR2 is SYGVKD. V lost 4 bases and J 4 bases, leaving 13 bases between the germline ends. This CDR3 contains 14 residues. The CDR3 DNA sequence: TGTGCCATCAGTGGTGACACCTCGATCTATGGCTACACCTTC. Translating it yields CAISGDTSIYGYTF.

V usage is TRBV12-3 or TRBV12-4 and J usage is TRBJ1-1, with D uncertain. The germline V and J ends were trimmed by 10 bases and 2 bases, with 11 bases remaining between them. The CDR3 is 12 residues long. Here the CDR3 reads CAIDTENTEAFF. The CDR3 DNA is TGTGCCATTGACACGGAAAACACTGAAGCTTTCTTT.

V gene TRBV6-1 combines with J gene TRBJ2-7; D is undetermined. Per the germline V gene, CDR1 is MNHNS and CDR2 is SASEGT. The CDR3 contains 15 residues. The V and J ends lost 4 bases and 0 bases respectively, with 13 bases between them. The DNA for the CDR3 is TGTGCCAGCAGTGGACACAACCCGAGCTCCTACGAGCAGTACTTC. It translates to CASSGHNPSSYEQYF.

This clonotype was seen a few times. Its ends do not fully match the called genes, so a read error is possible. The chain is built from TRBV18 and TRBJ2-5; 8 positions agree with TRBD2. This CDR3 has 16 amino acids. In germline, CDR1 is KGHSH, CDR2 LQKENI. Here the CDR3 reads CTSSPGTSGIQETQYF. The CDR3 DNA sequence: TGTACCAGCTCACCGGGTACTAGCGGAATTCAAGAGACCCAGTACTTC.

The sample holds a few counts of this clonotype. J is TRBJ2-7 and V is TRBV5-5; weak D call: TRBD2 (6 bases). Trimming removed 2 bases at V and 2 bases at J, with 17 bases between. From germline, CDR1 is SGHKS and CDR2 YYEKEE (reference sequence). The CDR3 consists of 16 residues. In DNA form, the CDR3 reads TGTGCCAGCAGCTTTCCGGTTCGGGGGAGTACCTACGAGCAGTACTTC. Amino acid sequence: CASSFPVRGSTYEQYF.

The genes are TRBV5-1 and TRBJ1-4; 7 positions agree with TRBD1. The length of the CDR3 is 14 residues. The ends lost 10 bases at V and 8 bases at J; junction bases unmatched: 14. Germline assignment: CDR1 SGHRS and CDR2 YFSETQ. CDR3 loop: CAGSRGQTKEKLFF. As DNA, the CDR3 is TGCGCCGGCTCCCGGGGACAGACAAAGGAAAAACTGTTTTTT.

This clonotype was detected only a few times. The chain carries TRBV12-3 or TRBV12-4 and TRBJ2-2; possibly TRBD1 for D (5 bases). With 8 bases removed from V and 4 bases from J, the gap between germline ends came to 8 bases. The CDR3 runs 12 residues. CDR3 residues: CASFRGTGELFF. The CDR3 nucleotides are TGTGCCAGCTTTAGGGGCACCGGGGAGCTGTTTTTT.

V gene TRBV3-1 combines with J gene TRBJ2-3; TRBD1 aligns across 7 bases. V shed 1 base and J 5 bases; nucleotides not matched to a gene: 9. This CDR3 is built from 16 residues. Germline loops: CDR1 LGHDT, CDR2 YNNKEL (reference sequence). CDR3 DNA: TGTGCCAGCAGCCAAGGTTCAGGGGGAAATTTAGATACGCAGTATTTT. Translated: CASSQGSGGNLDTQYF.